This T cell receptor (beta chain) was sequenced during a study of sequential checkpoint blockade in melanoma. At the level of the study: Patients were randomized 1:1 to nivolumab-then-ipilimumab or ipilimumab-then-nivolumab first-line. Maintenance nivolumab came after either treatment sequence.

Treatment noted: randomized to nivolumab then ipilimumab (arm A) or the reverse (arm B). DNA-damaging chemotherapy had not been given to any patient beforehand. From thawed PBMCs, live CD3+CD8+ cells negative for CD19 and CD56 were sorted. Here immunoSEQ multiplex PCR was the method, and the copy in TCRdb shows in-frame clones only, minus some. The sample has about 19,000 clones; 83% are singletons. V lost 0 bases and J lost 0, with 6 bases in between. The CDR3 covers 15 residues. CDR1 is PRHDT, CDR2 FYEKMQ, per germline (reference sequence). This chain uses TRBV13 with TRBJ2-1; D is unclear. The sequence came from a human donor with melanoma. The sequenced sample was CD8+ T cells sorted from blood (inferred from file names), obtained from a patient given nivolumab and ipilimumab in sequence. The CDR3 sequence: CASSLGRNSYNEQFF. The CDR3 region has the DNA TGTGCCAGCAGCTTAGGGCGTAACTCCTACAATGAGCAGTTCTTC.